The source of this T cell receptor (beta chain) is a study of regulatory T cells in long-lasting Graves disease. Findings and caveats of the study: Only a small sample size was used, which may have cut accuracy.

Time point here: newly diagnosed GD, antithyroid drugs for less than 3 months. Generation of the TCR library employed RNA extracted from PBMCs. Patients were from an endocrinology department in Xi'an, China. Construction of TCR beta libraries relied on iRepertoire HTBI primers and on Arm-PCR targeting CDR3 regions. TCRdb reprocessed the multiplex PCR reads with MiXCR, giving one entry per CDR3 protein. Of about 460,000 distinct CDR3 sequences listed, 14% are singletons. At least ten counts were recorded for this clonotype. The antigen is unknown. From germline, CDR1 is SGHKS and CDR2 YYEKEE (reference sequence). The CDR3 spans 15 residues. The trim removed 4 bases at V and 2 bases at J, leaving 6 bases unmatched. The same sample was also studied in work on T cells in Graves' hyperthyroidism and ophthalmopathy. That work contributes: HTBI primers were used for first-round RT-PCR of the TCR CDR3. Most clonotypes expanded in the thyroid (above 0.001) were also present in blood.

The sequence derives from a woman between 50 and 59 years old with Graves disease. The gene calls are TRBV5-5 and TRBJ2-5, with TRBD1 identical over 9 bases. The input for sequencing was peripheral blood mononuclear cells (PBMCs), taken at new diagnosis, from a patient treated with antithyroid drugs. The CDR3 region is CASSTDRGVQETQYF. The CDR3 DNA follows: TGTGCCAGCAGCACCGACAGGGGGGTACAAGAGACCCAGTACTTC.